This section outlines one T cell receptor beta chain sequence together with its context. This sample is part of a study of monozygotic twins with inflammatory bowel disease. One entry per CDR3 protein, without DNA, is what TCRdb gives after re-calling the 5' RACE reads. Recorded for this sample: 350,000 to 400,000 distinct CDR3 sequences. The CDR3 totals 12 residues. Per germline, CDR1 MGHDK and CDR2 SYGVNS. The V and J genes are TRBV25-1 and TRBJ2-1; TCRdb lists TRBD1, though no DNA is available to test this call. The specimen was blood. The source of this sequence is a human donor with ulcerative colitis or Crohn's disease, or a healthy co-twin of an affected twin (not recorded which). This CDR3 reads CASSAIGGSQFF.